The rows below give T cell receptor beta chains drawn from one sample of a study of shared clonotypes between healthy human individuals. Assay used: immunoSEQ multiplex PCR; TCRdb lists only in-frame clones, some missing. Of about 2,100,000 clones detected, about 93% appear once; the ten largest clones hold 1.5% to 2%. Specimen: naive CD8+ T cells from PBMCs. These receptors all stem from a man aged 18-30 years in good health. Some clones in this sample may be carry-over from other donors' samples. CDR3s include the opening cysteine and the closing phenylalanine or tryptophan. Each record gives: J gene, clone size, D gene, V gene, CDR3 DNA, CDR3 protein. D genes are given only for firm matches. Rows give clone size only sometimes, using once, few, many, or a class for an expanded clone.

J gene: TRBJ2-7; clone size: once; D gene: NA; V gene: TRBV13; CDR3 DNA: TGTGCCAGCAGCGCCCGACTAGACACCGCCTACGAGCAGTACTTC; CDR3 protein: CASSARLDTAYEQYF
J gene: TRBJ2-7; clone size: once; D gene: NA; V gene: TRBV7-9; CDR3 DNA: TGTGCCGCAAGCCGGGCAGGGGTCTCCTACGAGCAGTACTTC; CDR3 protein: CAASRAGVSYEQYF
J gene: TRBJ2-7; clone size: NA; D gene: NA; V gene: TRBV27; CDR3 DNA: TGTGCCAGCAGTTTTGGGGCAGGGTACGAGCAGTACTTC; CDR3 protein: CASSFGAGYEQYF
J gene: TRBJ2-3; clone size: NA; D gene: TRBD1; V gene: TRBV7-9; CDR3 DNA: TGTGCCAGCAGCTTAAGGGACAGGGGGCCCCTCGCAGATACGCAGTATTTT; CDR3 protein: CASSLRDRGPLADTQYF
J gene: TRBJ2-7; clone size: NA; D gene: NA; V gene: TRBV28; CDR3 DNA: TGTGCCAGCAGCGACGGGGGTTACGAGCAGTACTTC; CDR3 protein: CASSDGGYEQYF
J gene: TRBJ1-5; clone size: NA; D gene: NA; V gene: TRBV9; CDR3 DNA: TGTGCCAGCAGCGTAGGGGTGGCAAAGAATCAGCCCCAGCATTTT; CDR3 protein: CASSVGVAKNQPQHF
J gene: TRBJ2-1; clone size: NA; D gene: NA; V gene: TRBV21-1; CDR3 DNA: TGTGCCAGCAGCAAATTTCCAGGGAGCAGCGGGAGCCAATTTTTTGGGCAGTTCTTC; CDR3 protein: CASSKFPGSSGSQFFGQFF
J gene: TRBJ2-1; clone size: NA; D gene: NA; V gene: TRBV29-1; CDR3 DNA: TGCAGCGTTGATAGGAATCTCGAGCAGTTCTTC; CDR3 protein: CSVDRNLEQFF
J gene: TRBJ2-1; clone size: once; D gene: NA; V gene: TRBV28; CDR3 DNA: TGTGCCAGCTCGACACTGAACTCCTACAATGAGCAGTTCTTC; CDR3 protein: CASSTLNSYNEQFF
J gene: TRBJ1-4; clone size: NA; D gene: TRBD1; V gene: TRBV6-5; CDR3 DNA: TGTGCCAGCCGAACAGGGGGAGGAACTAATGAAAAACTGTTTTTT; CDR3 protein: CASRTGGGTNEKLFF
J gene: TRBJ2-7; clone size: NA; D gene: TRBD2; V gene: TRBV5-1; CDR3 DNA: TGCGCCAGCAGCTTGAGCGGACTAGCGGGAGGTGAGCAGTACTTC; CDR3 protein: CASSLSGLAGGEQYF
J gene: TRBJ2-7; clone size: NA; D gene: NA; V gene: TRBV28; CDR3 DNA: TGTGCCAGCAAAGGAGGGACAGCCAGGAACTCCTACTACGAGCAGTACTTC; CDR3 protein: CASKGGTARNSYYEQYF
J gene: TRBJ1-4; clone size: NA; D gene: NA; V gene: TRBV11-3; CDR3 DNA: TGTGCCAGCAGCTTAGTAGCTCCACCAAGGACAGCCCCAACTAATGAAAAACTGTTTTTT; CDR3 protein: CASSLVAPPRTAPTNEKLFF
J gene: TRBJ2-5; clone size: NA; D gene: TRBD1; V gene: TRBV10-3; CDR3 DNA: TGTGCCATCAGTACGACCTTACAGGGGGCGAAGGAGACCCAGTACTTC; CDR3 protein: CAISTTLQGAKETQYF
J gene: TRBJ2-1; clone size: NA; D gene: TRBD2; V gene: TRBV4-1; CDR3 DNA: TGCGCCAGTCTTGGGACTACGGACAATGAGCAGTTCTTC; CDR3 protein: CASLGTTDNEQFF
J gene: TRBJ1-2; clone size: few; D gene: NA; V gene: TRBV27; CDR3 DNA: TGTGCCAGCATTGGGCAGTTTTATGGCTACACCTTC; CDR3 protein: CASIGQFYGYTF
J gene: TRBJ2-5; clone size: NA; D gene: NA; V gene: TRBV27; CDR3 DNA: TGTGCCAGCGGAAGCAGCCAGGAGACCCAGTACTTC; CDR3 protein: CASGSSQETQYF
J gene: TRBJ1-2; clone size: NA; D gene: NA; V gene: TRBV28; CDR3 DNA: TGTGCCAGCAGTGAATTTTCGGAGGGAAACTATGGCTACACCTTC; CDR3 protein: CASSEFSEGNYGYTF
J gene: TRBJ1-2; clone size: NA; D gene: NA; V gene: TRBV7-9; CDR3 DNA: TGTGCCAGCAGCTTAACGGTTCCTAACTATGGCTACACCTTC; CDR3 protein: CASSLTVPNYGYTF
J gene: TRBJ2-7; clone size: NA; D gene: TRBD2; V gene: TRBV10-3; CDR3 DNA: TGTGCCATCAGTGAGTCTCAGCGGGGGGGGCTCGAGCAGTACTTC; CDR3 protein: CAISESQRGGLEQYF
J gene: TRBJ2-7; clone size: NA; D gene: TRBD1; V gene: TRBV7-9; CDR3 DNA: TGTGCCAGCAGCAACCGGGACAGGGGAGAGGGGCAGTACTTC; CDR3 protein: CASSNRDRGEGQYF
J gene: TRBJ1-1; clone size: NA; D gene: TRBD1; V gene: TRBV12-5; CDR3 DNA: TGTGCTAGTGCCTGGACAGGAATGAACACTGAAGCTTTCTTT; CDR3 protein: CASAWTGMNTEAFF
J gene: TRBJ2-2; clone size: NA; D gene: TRBD1; V gene: TRBV7-9; CDR3 DNA: TGTGCCTGCAACCGGGACAGGGCGACCGGGGAGCTGTTTTTT; CDR3 protein: CACNRDRATGELFF
J gene: TRBJ2-7; clone size: NA; D gene: TRBD1; V gene: TRBV7-9; CDR3 DNA: TGTGCCAGCAGCCCAGACAGGGGAGTGGAGCAGTACTTC; CDR3 protein: CASSPDRGVEQYF
J gene: TRBJ2-2; clone size: NA; D gene: NA; V gene: TRBV27; CDR3 DNA: TGTGCCAGCAGTTGGGGAACCGGGGAGCTGTTTTTT; CDR3 protein: CASSWGTGELFF
J gene: TRBJ1-5; clone size: NA; D gene: NA; V gene: TRBV6-5; CDR3 DNA: TGTGCCAGCAGTTATGGTCGACGGTCCAATCAGCCCCAGCATTTT; CDR3 protein: CASSYGRRSNQPQHF
J gene: TRBJ1-4; clone size: NA; D gene: NA; V gene: TRBV27; CDR3 DNA: TGTGCCAGCAGTTTTGGAGGGGTTGGTGAAAAACTGTTTTTT; CDR3 protein: CASSFGGVGEKLFF
J gene: TRBJ1-1; clone size: once; D gene: NA; V gene: TRBV7-3; CDR3 DNA: TGTGCCAGCAGCTTTGGGGGTATCACTGAAGCTTTCTTT; CDR3 protein: CASSFGGITEAFF
J gene: TRBJ1-2; clone size: NA; D gene: NA; V gene: TRBV4-1; CDR3 DNA: TGCGCCAGCAGCCAGACGTGGGGGGTACAGGGCCTCTATGGCTACACCTTC; CDR3 protein: CASSQTWGVQGLYGYTF
J gene: TRBJ2-1; clone size: NA; D gene: TRBD2; V gene: TRBV27; CDR3 DNA: TGTGCCAGCAGGGGACTAGCCGATGAGCAGTTCTTC; CDR3 protein: CASRGLADEQFF
J gene: TRBJ1-4; clone size: NA; D gene: NA; V gene: TRBV5-6; CDR3 DNA: TGTGCCAGCGAGATCAAAAGGGGCCCAACTAATGAAAAACTGTTTTTT; CDR3 protein: CASEIKRGPTNEKLFF
J gene: TRBJ1-1; clone size: NA; D gene: NA; V gene: TRBV7-9; CDR3 DNA: TGTGCCAGCAGCTCCGCGGGGGCCCCTGAAGCTTTCTTT; CDR3 protein: CASSSAGAPEAFF